This T cell receptor (beta chain) was captured in a study of CD8 T cells in Susac syndrome. With random hexamers, reverse transcription was performed on about 0.5 to 1 ug of RNA. The method of amplification for TCR beta CDR3 was immunoSEQ multiplex PCR, covering 54 Vbeta and 13 Jbeta. One entry per CDR3 protein, called by TCRdb with MiXCR from the immunoSEQ multiplex PCR reads. Altogether over 350,000 distinct CDR3 sequences are present, 85% to 90% being singletons, with the ten largest covering about 0.1%. The V and J ends lost 8 bases and 4 bases respectively, with 12 bases between them. CDR1 and CDR2 (germline): MGHDK, SYGVNS. The CDR3 consists of 13 residues. A note on this clonotype: As yet, its antigen is unknown.

Study outcomes and limitations: The number of individuals included in the study's TCR sequencing and HLA analysis was acknowledged as relatively small.

This TCR came from a human donor with multiple sclerosis. The rearrangement joins TRBV25-1 to TRBJ1-3; D is unclear. Input material: CD8+ T cells from PBMCs. Here the CDR3 reads CASLDWGGNTIYF. The DNA for the CDR3 is TGTGCCAGCCTTGACTGGGGAGGAAACACCATATATTTT. Full variable domain (outside the CDR3, taken from reference TRBV25-1 and TRBJ1-3): EADIYQTPRYLVIGTGKKITLECSQTMGHDKMYWYQQDPGMELHLIHYSYGVNSTEKGDLSSESTVSRIRTEHFPLTLESARPSHTSQYLCASLDWGGNTIYFGEGSWLTVV.